The 27 T cell receptor beta chains listed next were all sequenced from one sample in a study of T cells in Graves' hyperthyroidism and ophthalmopathy. From RNA transcripts, TCR beta CDR3 regions were amplified. TCR CDR3 regions were first amplified by RT-PCR with HTBI primers. A single record per CDR3 protein comes from TCRdb applying MiXCR to the multiplex PCR reads. The sample yields 700,000 or so distinct CDR3 sequences, around 17% seen once. Specimen: blood. The receptors were gathered from a young man with Graves' hyperthyroidism.

This clonotype was detected a few times. The V and J genes are TRBV6-5 and TRBJ1-3; D uncertain. The V end lost 2 bases, the J end lost 4 bases, and 9 bases lay between the germline ends. Germline V lookup: CDR1 MNHEY, CDR2 SVGAGI. The CDR3 is 14 residues long. The CDR3 sequence: CASSYLAAGNTIYF. In DNA, the CDR3 is TGTGCCAGCAGTTACCTGGCAGCCGGAAACACCATATATTTT.

This clonotype appeared many times. The V gene is TRBV20-1, the J gene TRBJ1-5, with TRBD1 as a possible D gene (5 bases). The CDR3 covers 12 residues. Per the germline V gene, CDR1 is DFQATT and CDR2 is SNEGSKA (reference sequence). Trimming left V 6 bases short and J 5 bases short, with 11 bases between. CDR3 loop: CSAARGDQPQHF. The DNA for the CDR3 is TGCAGTGCCGCCCGGGGCGATCAGCCCCAGCATTTT.

The chain couples TRBV7-3 to TRBJ1-6; the D is unclear. CDR3 length: 13 residues. V was shortened by 3 bases and J by 5 bases, with 5 bases between the two germline ends. Germline V gene sequence: CDR1 SGHTA, CDR2 FQGTGA. CDR3 coding DNA: TGTGCCAGCAGCTTTTCGAATAATTCACCCCTCCACTTT. It yields the protein CASSFSNNSPLHF.

This clonotype was found many times. The chain recombines TRBV29-1 with TRBJ2-5, with D maybe TRBD1 (5 bases). This CDR3 is 11 amino acids long. Looked up from germline, CDR1 is SQVTM and CDR2 is ANQGSEA. V was trimmed by 5 bases and J by 4 bases, leaving 8 bases between them. The CDR3 sequence: CSVYRGETQYF. The CDR3 coding sequence is TGCAGCGTTTATAGGGGAGAGACCCAGTACTTC.

This chain joins TRBV27 and TRBJ2-3, with 9 bases matching TRBD1. This CDR3 spans 15 amino acids. Germline V gene sequence: CDR1 MNHEY, CDR2 SMNVEV (reference sequence). Trimming removed 5 bases from V and 0 bases from J; junction bases left unmatched: 3. Here the CDR3 DNA reads TGTGCCAGCAGTACCGACAGGGGGAGCACAGATACGCAGTATTTT. Translation: CASSTDRGSTDTQYF.

The chain carries TRBV9 and TRBJ2-3; no clear D gene. The CDR3 covers 13 residues. Per germline, CDR1 SGDLS and CDR2 YYNGEE. Between the trimmed V and J ends, which lost 2 bases and 8 bases, there was a span of 12 bases. The CDR3 protein is CASSVDLVGTQYF. The CDR3 DNA follows: TGTGCCAGCAGCGTGGATCTAGTTGGTACGCAGTATTTT. Full variable domain (outside the CDR3, taken from reference TRBV9 and TRBJ2-3): DSGVTQTPKHLITATGQRVTLRCSPRSGDLSVYWYQQSLDQGLQFLIQYYNGEERAKGNILERFSAQQFPDLHSELNLSSLELGDSALYFCASSVDLVGTQYFGPGTRLTVL.

CDR3 residues: CATSDPRGARPFF. The CDR3 DNA reads as TGTGCCACCAGTGATCCAAGGGGGGCGAGACCGTTCTTC. The chain recombines TRBV24-1 with TRBJ2-1; either TRBD1 or TRBD2 may fit D (6 bases each). In germline, CDR1 is KGHDR, CDR2 SFDVKD. The CDR3 consists of 13 residues. The ends were cut back, 3 bases at V and 15 bases at J, with 17 bases in the middle.

Concerning this clonotype: A much more abundant neighbour one base away suggests this may be a read error. The chain recombines TRBV9 with TRBJ2-7; 11 bases fit TRBD2. Germline CDR1 SGDLS, CDR2 YYNGEE. The CDR3 length is 16 residues. The CDR3 nucleotides read TGTGCCAGCAGCCGAGGGACTAGCGGTTATTCCTACGGGCAGTACTTC. Its translation: CASSRGTSGYSYGQYF. Using reference TRBV9 and TRBJ2-7 for the parts outside the CDR3, the full variable domain is DSGVTQTPKHLITATGQRVTLRCSPRSGDLSVYWYQQSLDQGLQFLIQYYNGEERAKGNILERFSAQQFPDLHSELNLSSLELGDSALYFCASSRGTSGYSYGQYFGPGTRLTVT.

This clonotype was observed a few times. V gene TRBV27 combines with J gene TRBJ2-1, with D unclear. Germline loops: CDR1 MNHEY, CDR2 SMNVEV (reference sequence). This CDR3 comprises 14 residues. V lost 0 bases, J lost 6 bases, and 9 bases lay in between. The CDR3 here is CASSLSPPGNEQFF. In DNA form, the CDR3 reads TGTGCCAGCAGTTTATCGCCCCCTGGCAATGAGCAGTTCTTC.

This clonotype showed up many times. The chain carries TRBV2 and TRBJ2-3; perhaps D is TRBD1 or TRBD2 (5 bases each). Germline V gene lookup returns CDR1 SNHLY and CDR2 FYNNEI. CDR3 length equals 14 residues. The V end was cut by 5 bases, the J end by 5 bases, with 14 bases between. The CDR3 coding sequence is TGTGCCAGCAGTCGGGACGGTGGGGAAGATACGCAGTATTTT. Its translation is CASSRDGGEDTQYF.

This chain connects TRBV15 to TRBJ2-3; perhaps TRBD1 as D (6 bases). The CDR3 spans 16 residues. Per germline, CDR1 LNHNV and CDR2 YYDKDF (reference sequence). Trimming removed 0 bases at V and 0 bases at J, with 10 bases between. The CDR3 sequence is CATSRDRTDSTDTQYF. CDR3 in DNA: TGTGCCACCAGCAGAGACCGGACAGATAGCACAGATACGCAGTATTTT.

This chain joins TRBV28 and TRBJ1-2, with D possibly TRBD1 on 6 matching bases. CDR1 and CDR2 from the germline V gene are MDHEN and SYDVKM. V was shortened by 6 bases and J by 8 bases, with 25 bases between the two germline ends. This CDR3 has 16 amino acids. CDR3 region: CASSLLGGRWSRGYTF. The CDR3 DNA is TGTGCCAGCAGCCTGCTCGGGGGCAGGTGGTCGAGAGGCTACACCTTC.

This clonotype was found many times. This chain uses TRBV6-2 or TRBV6-3 with TRBJ2-1; no clear D. V dropped 3 bases and J dropped 2 bases, with 11 bases sitting between them. This CDR3 is built from 15 residues. Germline V gene sequence: CDR1 MNHEY, CDR2 SVGEGT. CDR3 loop: CASSYWVRPYNEQFF. In nucleotides, the CDR3 is TGTGCCAGCAGTTATTGGGTTAGACCCTACAATGAGCAGTTCTTC.

A note on this clonotype: Just one base apart from a much larger clone, this may be a read error. V gene TRBV7-2 combines with J gene TRBJ2-1; a weak D match, TRBD1 (6 bases). Trimming left V 1 base short and J 12 bases short, with 16 bases between. The CDR3 runs 14 residues. CDR1 SGHTA and CDR2 FQGNSA come from the germline V gene. CDR3 loop: CASSLVWGPDGQFF. CDR3 DNA: TGTGCCAGCAGCTTAGTTTGGGGGCCCGATGGGCAGTTCTTC.

In this sample, this clonotype turned up a few times. At one end the junction does not follow the germline gene, possibly because of a read error. The chain recombines TRBV18 with TRBJ1-5, with TRBD1 identical over 8 bases. The germline V gene has CDR1 KGHSH and CDR2 LQKENI. The CDR3 contains 13 residues. In nucleotides, the CDR3 is TGTGCCAGCCCACCGACAGGGGCTCAGCCCCAGCATTTT. Its protein is CASPPTGAQPQHF.

This clonotype was detected a few times. The rearrangement joins TRBV19 to TRBJ2-3; D remains ambiguous. The V gene's germline CDR1 is LNHDA and CDR2 SQIVND (reference sequence). The V gene lost 5 bases and the J gene lost 3 bases, with 15 bases spanning the gap. The CDR3 is 15 amino acids. CDR3 bases: TGTGCCAGTAGTTCGCGAAGGGCGGCTACAGATACGCAGTATTTT. This translates into CASSSRRAATDTQYF.

The sample holds many counts of this clonotype. This chain joins TRBV7-2 and TRBJ2-7, with 10 bases that match TRBD1. The CDR3 runs to 14 residues. Germline V CDR1 and CDR2: SGHTA, FQGNSA. Trimming cost V 5 bases and J 3 bases; bases outside gene matches: 4. CDR3: CASSKDRGGYEQYF. In nucleotides, the CDR3 is TGTGCCAGCAGCAAGGACAGGGGGGGCTACGAGCAGTACTTC.

This clonotype showed up many times. This chain joins TRBV20-1 and TRBJ2-1; 8 bases line up with TRBD2. Germline trimming cut 0 bases from V and 10 bases from J; bases unmatched to any gene: 11. The CDR3 contains 15 residues. CDR1 DFQATT and CDR2 SNEGSKA come from the germline V gene (reference sequence). CDR3 sequence (DNA): TGCAGTGCTAGAGAGTTAGCGGGACTCCCCGGGGAGCAGTTCTTC. Encoded protein: CSARELAGLPGEQFF.

This clonotype occurred many times. The chain joins TRBV29-1 to TRBJ2-1; D is possibly TRBD1 or TRBD2 (6 bases each). Germline CDR1 reads SQVTM; CDR2 reads ANQGSEA. The CDR3 has 13 amino acids. Trimming pared 3 bases from V and 4 bases from J, leaving 10 bases between. CDR3 nucleotides: TGCAGCGTTGACCGGGGGCCATACAATGAGCAGTTCTTC. The encoded protein is CSVDRGPYNEQFF.

This clonotype was recorded a few times. The chain carries TRBV28 and TRBJ2-1; D ambiguous. Per the germline V gene, CDR1 is MDHEN and CDR2 is SYDVKM. The V end lost 8 bases, the J end lost 9 bases, and 8 bases lay between the germline ends. CDR3 length: 10 residues. The CDR3 sequence: CASQSPEQFF. DNA of the CDR3: TGTGCCAGCCAAAGTCCTGAGCAGTTCTTC.

There are a few counts of this clonotype. J is TRBJ2-2 and V is TRBV7-9; D unclear. The CDR3 spans 15 residues. CDR1 is SEHNR and CDR2 is FQNEAQ in the germline V gene (reference sequence). With 5 bases removed from V and 4 bases from J, the gap between germline ends came to 14 bases. CDR3 residues: CASSPPEEITGELFF. DNA for the CDR3: TGTGCCAGCAGCCCCCCAGAAGAGATCACCGGGGAGCTGTTTTTT.

The V and J genes are TRBV10-3 and TRBJ1-2, with TRBD1 as a possible D gene (5 bases). Trimming stripped 0 bases from V and 4 bases from J, with 15 bases between. Germline V gene lookup returns CDR1 ENHRY and CDR2 SYGVKD. This CDR3 spans 16 amino acids. The CDR3 region has the DNA TGTGCCATCAGTGAGTCGACTCTCCGGGACGGCTATGGCTACACCTTC. It codes for CAISESTLRDGYGYTF.

A word on this clonotype: A clone one base away is much larger, so this may be a read error. J is TRBJ2-1 and V is TRBV27, with D perhaps matching TRBD1 or TRBD2 (5 bases each). Germline values: CDR1 MNHEY, CDR2 SMNVEV (reference sequence). This CDR3 is 20 amino acids long. Here the CDR3 DNA reads TGTGCCAGCAGTTTAGTAGGGACCGGAGGCATCAGAGTCCCCTACAATGAGCGGTTCTTC. Residues: CASSLVGTGGIRVPYNERFF.

In its sample, this clonotype was seen a few times. The V and J genes are TRBV30 and TRBJ1-1; maybe TRBD1 (5 bases). The germline V gene encodes CDR1 GTSNPN and CDR2 SVGIG (reference sequence). CDR3 length: 13 residues. Trimming removed 1 base from V and 1 base from J, with 7 bases in between. In DNA, the CDR3 is TGTGCCTGGAGTGAGGGGCCGAACACTGAAGCTTTCTTT. It codes for CAWSEGPNTEAFF. The whole variable domain, remainder taken from reference TRBV30 and TRBJ1-1, is SQTIHQWPATLVQPVGSPLSLECTVEGTSNPNLYWYRQAAGRGLQLLFYSVGIGQISSEVPQNLSASRPQDRQFILSSKKLLLSDSGFYLCAWSEGPNTEAFFGQGTRLTVV.

The CDR3 is CASSHRTSYEQYF. In nucleotides, the CDR3 is TGTGCCAGCAGTCACAGGACCTCCTACGAGCAGTACTTC. The J gene is TRBJ2-7, the V gene TRBV6-2 or TRBV6-3, with a possible D match to TRBD1 (5 bases). V was cut by 5 bases and J by 0 bases, with 8 bases left in between. The V gene's germline CDR1 is MNHEY and CDR2 SVGEGT. This CDR3 has 13 amino acids.

This clonotype was observed at least ten times. J is TRBJ1-5 and V is TRBV7-8; the match to TRBD1 covers 11 bases. Trimming took 4 bases from V and 1 from J; bases not matched to a gene: 15. Germline CDR1 and CDR2: SGHVS and FQNEAQ. This CDR3 has 20 residues. CDR3: CASSYSAWDRGYWSNQPQHF. The CDR3 region has the DNA TGTGCCAGCAGCTACTCAGCATGGGACAGGGGGTATTGGAGCAATCAGCCCCAGCATTTT. Variable domain in full (rest from reference TRBV7-8 and TRBJ1-5): GAGVSQSPRYKVAKRGQDVALRCDPISGHVSLFWYQQALGQGPEFLTYFQNEAQLDKSGLPSDRFFAERPEGSVSTLKIQRTQQEDSAVYLCASSYSAWDRGYWSNQPQHFGDGTRLSIL.

CDR3 sequence: CASSLPGQGAWEQYF. As DNA, the CDR3 is TGTGCCAGCAGCTTGCCGGGACAGGGGGCCTGGGAGCAGTACTTC. This chain connects TRBV5-6 to TRBJ2-7, with 12 bases matching TRBD1. Looked up from germline, CDR1 is SGHDT and CDR2 is YYEEEE. V lost 1 base to trimming and J lost 7 bases; unmatched junction nucleotides: 6. The length of the CDR3 is 15 residues. Based on the CDR3 plus reference TRBV5-6 and TRBJ2-7, the full variable domain is DAGVTQSPTHLIKTRGQQVTLRCSPKSGHDTVSWYQQALGQGPQFIFQYYEEEERQRGNFPDRFSGHQFPNYSSELNVNALLLGDSALYLCASSLPGQGAWEQYFGPGTRLTVT.